This entry is about one T cell receptor beta chain. The sample originates from a study of blood T cell repertoires in COVID-19. The overall study: Sources were T cells, B-cell-depleted T cells, or PBMCs; the material itself was cDNA or gDNA.

The germline V and J ends were trimmed by 6 bases and 6 bases, with 13 bases remaining between them. Per the germline V gene, CDR1 is LGHDT and CDR2 is YNNKEL (reference sequence). This CDR3 has 13 amino acids. In the source study's methods: Quantification of nucleated cells was approximated via reference gene primer amplification. Using immunoSEQ multiplex PCR, the repertoire was profiled, and TCRdb retains in-frame clones only, with some absent. That table is the source of V, J and clone size, and D and trimming were worked out from the DNA. The table includes fewer than 250,000 clones, 70% to 90% detected once.

Sequences were obtained from peripheral blood. The TCR comes from a man between 50 and 59 years old with acute or convalescent COVID-19. This chain links TRBV3-1 (or the pseudogene TRBV3-2) with TRBJ2-3; no reliable D call. The CDR3 nucleotides are TGTGCCAGCAGGGGTAACCCCGGGGATACGCAGTATTTT. Translated: CASRGNPGDTQYF.